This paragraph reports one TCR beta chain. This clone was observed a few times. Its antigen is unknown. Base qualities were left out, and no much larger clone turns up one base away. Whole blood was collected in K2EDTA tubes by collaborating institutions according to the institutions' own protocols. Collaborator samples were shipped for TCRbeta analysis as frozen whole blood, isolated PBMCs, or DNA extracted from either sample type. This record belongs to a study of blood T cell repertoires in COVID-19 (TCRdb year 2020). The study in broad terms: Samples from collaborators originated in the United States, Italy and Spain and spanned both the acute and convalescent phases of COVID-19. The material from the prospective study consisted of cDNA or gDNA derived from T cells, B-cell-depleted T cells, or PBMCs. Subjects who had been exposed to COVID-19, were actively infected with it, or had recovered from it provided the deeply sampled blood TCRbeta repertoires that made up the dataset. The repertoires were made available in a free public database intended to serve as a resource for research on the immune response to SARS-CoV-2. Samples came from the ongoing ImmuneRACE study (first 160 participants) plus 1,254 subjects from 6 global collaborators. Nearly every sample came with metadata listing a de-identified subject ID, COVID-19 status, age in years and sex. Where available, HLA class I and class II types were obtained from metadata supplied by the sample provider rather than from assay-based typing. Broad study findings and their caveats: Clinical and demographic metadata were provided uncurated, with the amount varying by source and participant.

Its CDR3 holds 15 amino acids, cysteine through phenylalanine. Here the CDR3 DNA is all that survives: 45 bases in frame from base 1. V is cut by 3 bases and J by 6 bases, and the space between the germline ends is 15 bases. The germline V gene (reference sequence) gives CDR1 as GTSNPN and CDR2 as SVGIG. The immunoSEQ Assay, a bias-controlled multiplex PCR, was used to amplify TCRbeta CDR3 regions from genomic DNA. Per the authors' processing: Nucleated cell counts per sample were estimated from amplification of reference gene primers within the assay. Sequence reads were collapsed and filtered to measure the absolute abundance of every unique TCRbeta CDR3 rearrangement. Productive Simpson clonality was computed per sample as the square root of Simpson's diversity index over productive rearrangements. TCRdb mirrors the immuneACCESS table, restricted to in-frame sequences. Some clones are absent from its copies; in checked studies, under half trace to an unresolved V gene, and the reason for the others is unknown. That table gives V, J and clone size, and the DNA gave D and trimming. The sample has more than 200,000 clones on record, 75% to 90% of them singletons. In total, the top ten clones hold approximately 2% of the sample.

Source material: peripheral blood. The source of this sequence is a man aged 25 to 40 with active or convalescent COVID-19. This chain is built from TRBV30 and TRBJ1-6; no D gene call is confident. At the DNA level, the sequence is TGTGCCTGGAGCCGCCTGATTGATAGTAATTCACCCCTCCACTTT. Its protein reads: CAWSRLIDSNSPLHF.